The next 24 T cell receptor beta chains were all read from a single sample in a study of PD-1 blockade in classical Hodgkin lymphoma (dated by TCRdb to 2018 to 2020). Per the publication, the time point label means: cycle 1 day 1 (C1D1), immediately before nivolumab initiation. Relapse after autologous stem cell transplantation had occurred in all trial patients, and cohorts A, B and C were distinguished by prior brentuximab vedotin exposure. A Miltenyi CD4+ T cell isolation kit was used for magnetic negative selection to purify CD4+ T cells from thawed PBMCs. Library method: the immunoSEQ multiplex PCR assay. This immuneACCESS table, as held by TCRdb, lists in-frame sequences with V and J called but not all clones. Of the missing ones, under half trace to an unresolved V gene in checked studies; the others have no known cause. The sample table records 6,400 or so clones; roughly 80% of these occur just once. About 3.8% of the sample is held by the ten biggest clonotypes.

The specimen comprised CD4+ T cells from blood, sampled at baseline. These receptors came from a human donor with classical Hodgkin lymphoma.

The rearrangement joins TRBV5-6 to TRBJ1-5, with a possible D match to TRBD1 (6 bases). The CDR3 is made up of 13 amino acids. Trimming shortened V by 0 bases and J by 12 bases, and 13 bases separated the two germline ends. The V gene's germline CDR1 is SGHDT and CDR2 YYEEEE. The CDR3 DNA follows: TGTGCCAGCAGCTTGGCCCAAGCCAGGGGCCAGCATTTT. Its translation is CASSLAQARGQHF.

V usage is TRBV4-3 and J usage is TRBJ1-3, with a weak D call TRBD1 (5 bases). Between the trimmed V and J ends, which lost 0 bases and 4 bases, there was a span of 19 bases. Germline CDR1 is LGHNA and CDR2 is YSLEER. The CDR3 loop spans 18 amino acids. The CDR3 nucleotides are TGCGCCAGCAGCCAAGATTTAGTGGGATGGGGGATCGGAAACACCATATATTTT. Residues: CASSQDLVGWGIGNTIYF.

This sequence joins TRBV6-5 and TRBJ2-7; 12 bases map to TRBD2. This CDR3 comprises 14 residues. The junction had 8 bases not matched to a gene; V was cut back by 7 bases and J by 7 bases. Germline-derived CDR1 and CDR2 are MNHEY and SVGAGI. CDR3 sequence (DNA): TGTGCCAGCACCTTGACTAGCGGGAGTAAAGAGCAGTACTTC. It specifies CASTLTSGSKEQYF.

The V call is TRBV19, the J call TRBJ1-3; 10 bases are shared with TRBD1. The CDR3 loop spans 17 amino acids. Germline CDR1 reads LNHDA; CDR2 reads SQIVND (reference sequence). V shed 5 bases, J shed 4 bases, and the junction held 11 bases outside the gene matches. The CDR3 DNA follows: TGTGCCAGTAGTCGCTTACAGACAGGGGGCTACGGAAACACCATATATTTT. Protein product: CASSRLQTGGYGNTIYF.

The V call is TRBV19, the J call TRBJ1-2; no firm D call. This CDR3 has 14 amino acids. Trimming removed 0 bases at V and 2 bases at J, with 7 bases between. The germline CDR1 and CDR2 sequences are LNHDA and SQIVND (reference sequence). CDR3 DNA sequence: TGTGCCAGTAGTATAGACGGACGGAACTATGGCTACACCTTC. It encodes CASSIDGRNYGYTF.

The chain joins TRBV7-6 to TRBJ2-1; D could derive from TRBD1 or TRBD2 (6 bases each). The CDR3 consists of 16 residues. Trimming took off 4 bases at V and 0 bases at J, with 13 bases between the two ends. Germline V lookup: CDR1 SGHVS, CDR2 FNYEAQ. This chain's CDR3 is CASSSMPGASYNEQFF. CDR3 DNA sequence: TGTGCCAGCAGCTCTATGCCGGGGGCCTCCTACAATGAGCAGTTCTTC.

The sample holds a few counts of this clone. This rearrangement joins TRBV15 to TRBJ2-7; 7 nucleotides agree with TRBD1. The germline CDR1 and CDR2 sequences are LNHNV and YYDKDF (reference sequence). The CDR3 spans 13 residues. V was pared by 6 bases and J by 2 bases, with 4 bases of the junction left unmatched. CDR3 protein: CATRSQGTYEQYF. CDR3 DNA: TGTGCCACCAGATCACAGGGGACCTACGAGCAGTACTTC.

This chain uses TRBV28 with TRBJ1-3; 7 nucleotides align to TRBD1. Germline assignment: CDR1 MDHEN and CDR2 SYDVKM. This CDR3 spans 18 amino acids. The V and J ends lost 2 bases and 4 bases, in that order; junction bases with no gene match: 14. This CDR3 is CASSLRRRGNKAGNTIYF. The CDR3 DNA is TGTGCCAGCAGTTTAAGGCGCAGGGGGAATAAAGCCGGAAACACCATATATTTT.

Only one count was recorded for this clone. The V and J genes are TRBV30 and TRBJ1-4, with TRBD1 as a possible D gene (6 bases). CDR3 size: 15 residues. Germline V gives CDR1 GTSNPN, CDR2 SVGIG (reference sequence). V gave up 2 bases and J gave up 4 bases, with 14 bases separating them. CDR3 amino acids: CAWSTPTGDNEKLFF. The CDR3 nucleotides are TGTGCCTGGAGTACGCCGACAGGCGATAATGAAAAACTGTTTTTT.

The V gene is TRBV2, the J gene TRBJ1-1, with TRBD1 matching over 8 bases. V was pared by 8 bases and J by 7 bases, with 21 bases of the junction left unmatched. The CDR3 extends over 17 amino acids. The V gene's germline CDR1 is SNHLY and CDR2 FYNNEI. CDR3 residues: CASLENQGAHGMIEAFF. Here the CDR3 DNA reads TGTGCCAGCCTTGAAAACCAGGGGGCGCATGGAATGATTGAAGCTTTCTTT.

The V and J genes are TRBV19 and TRBJ2-5, with no clear D. The CDR3 consists of 13 residues. The ends were cut back, 5 bases at V and 4 bases at J, with 11 bases in the middle. CDR1 and CDR2 (germline): LNHDA, SQIVND (reference sequence). CDR3 region: CASSSRWGETQYF. The CDR3 DNA follows: TGTGCCAGTAGTTCCCGTTGGGGAGAGACCCAGTACTTC.

The V gene is TRBV7-8, the J gene TRBJ2-1; perhaps TRBD2 as D (6 bases). The CDR3 spans 14 residues. Trimming cost V 4 bases and J 7 bases, with 14 bases left between them. Germline CDR1 is SGHVS and CDR2 is FQNEAQ. The CDR3 DNA is TGTGCCAGCAGCTCAACTGAGCTAGCGAATGAGCAGTTCTTC. It specifies CASSSTELANEQFF.

The chain links TRBV7-2 to TRBJ2-7; D gene unclear. V was shortened by 2 bases and J by 3 bases, with 11 bases between the two germline ends. The CDR3 runs to 14 residues. CDR1 SGHTA and CDR2 FQGNSA come from the germline V gene. For the CDR3, the DNA is TGTGCCAGCAGCTTAACGGCGCCAGACTACGAGCAGTACTTC. As protein: CASSLTAPDYEQYF.

Only a few counts were recorded for this clone. The V and J genes are TRBV14 and TRBJ1-2; 8 nucleotides align to TRBD1. The CDR3 sequence is 13 residues long. Germline CDR1 reads SGHDN; CDR2 reads FVKESK. V was pared by 4 bases and J by 8 bases, with 6 bases of the junction left unmatched. CDR3 bases: TGTGCCAGCAGCCCCTGGAACAGGGGGGGCTACACCTTC. Translated, it gives CASSPWNRGGYTF.

This chain joins TRBV5-1 and TRBJ2-5, with TRBD2 matching 9 bases. V lost 4 bases to trimming and J lost 5 bases; unmatched junction nucleotides: 3. This CDR3 contains 13 residues. CDR1 and CDR2 (germline): SGHRS, YFSETQ. Here the CDR3 reads CASSRTSEETQYF. DNA of the CDR3: TGCGCCAGCAGCCGGACTAGCGAGGAGACCCAGTACTTC.

The V gene is TRBV5-4, the J gene TRBJ2-1; D gene ambiguous. Trimming pared 0 bases from V and 8 bases from J, leaving 9 bases between. Germline-derived CDR1 and CDR2 are SGHNT and YYREEE (reference sequence). The CDR3 is made up of 13 amino acids. The CDR3 DNA is TGTGCCAGCAGCTTGGAATATAGTCATGAGCAGTTCTTC. This encodes CASSLEYSHEQFF.

This chain uses TRBV7-9 with TRBJ2-5; weak D call: TRBD2 (6 bases). CDR1 and CDR2 (germline): SEHNR, FQNEAQ (reference sequence). V was trimmed by 9 bases and J by 1 base, leaving 15 bases between them. This CDR3 is built from 14 residues. The CDR3 DNA sequence: TGTGCCAGTGGGACTTGGCGGGGCCAAGAGACCCAGTACTTC. Translation gives CASGTWRGQETQYF.

CDR3 residues: CASSFLTGGYGYTF. CDR3 nucleotide sequence: TGTGCCAGCAGTTTTCTAACAGGGGGCTATGGCTACACCTTC. The V gene is TRBV28, the J gene TRBJ1-2; 8 positions match TRBD1. The CDR3 is made up of 14 amino acids. Germline CDR1 MDHEN, CDR2 SYDVKM. The ends lost 3 bases at V and 4 bases at J; junction bases unmatched: 4.

The chain recombines TRBV5-5 with TRBJ1-4; D possibly corresponds to TRBD1 (6 bases). The CDR3 runs 14 residues. The germline gives CDR1 SGHKS, CDR2 YYEKEE (reference sequence). V was pared by 0 bases and J by 6 bases, with 9 bases between. For the CDR3, the DNA is TGTGCCAGCAGCTTGGTGAGGGGGGATGAAAAACTGTTTTTT. Encoded protein: CASSLVRGDEKLFF.

The rearrangement uses TRBV15 and TRBJ1-5; tentatively, D is TRBD1 (5 bases). The V end was cut by 3 bases, the J end by 0 bases, with 15 bases between. CDR3 length: 17 amino acids. CDR1 is LNHNV and CDR2 is YYDKDF in the germline V gene (reference sequence). The CDR3 is CATSRFPGGNSNQPQHF. The CDR3 coding sequence is TGTGCCACCAGCAGGTTTCCGGGGGGGAATAGCAATCAGCCCCAGCATTTT.

The chain is built from TRBV7-2 and TRBJ2-7, with TRBD1 identical over 8 bases. Germline V lookup: CDR1 SGHTA, CDR2 FQGNSA. V trimming: 1 base; J trimming: 6 bases; junction bases outside the gene matches: 8. CDR3 length equals 15 residues. As DNA, the CDR3 is TGTGCCAGCAGCTTAGGTCCCGGGACAGGTACCGAGCAGTACGTC. Translated: CASSLGPGTGTEQYV.

The chain couples TRBV19 to TRBJ1-5; D unclear. The CDR3 runs to 17 residues. Germline CDR1 is LNHDA and CDR2 is SQIVND (reference sequence). V was shortened by 0 bases and J by 3 bases, with 15 bases between the two germline ends. The CDR3 protein is CASSIELWGVPNQPQHF. The CDR3 DNA follows: TGTGCCAGTAGTATAGAGTTATGGGGAGTCCCCAATCAGCCCCAGCATTTT.

For the CDR3, the DNA is TGCGCCAGCAGCGTAGCGGGCTACGAGCAGTACTTC. Translating gives CASSVAGYEQYF. The genes are TRBV4-1 and TRBJ2-7; 7 nucleotides match TRBD2. Germline assignment: CDR1 MGHRA and CDR2 YSYEKL. V shed 5 bases and J 3 bases; nucleotides not matched to a gene: 1. The length of the CDR3 is 12 residues.

CDR3 in DNA: TGTGCCAGCAGCCTAAAACTGGCATCAGGCGGCGAGCAGTTCTTC. Encoded protein: CASSLKLASGGEQFF. V is TRBV5-4 and J is TRBJ2-1, with D uncertain. The CDR3 spans 15 residues. V gave up 4 bases and J gave up 10 bases, with 21 bases separating them. Per germline, CDR1 SGHNT and CDR2 YYREEE (reference sequence).